The clone carrying this T cell receptor beta chain showed up just a few times. Its matching antigen is unknown. The data belong to a study of breast tumors, draining lymph nodes, adjacent tissues. Whole-study results and caveats: Data only fit, rather than demonstrated, lymph node origin of most tumor T cells. Findings are consistent with lymph node origin and intratumoral expansion of most tumor T cells. Luminal-like breast cancer showed significantly higher tumor–nontumor repertoire similarity than basal-like.

TCRdb used MiXCR to reprocess the multiplex PCR reads, holding one entry per CDR3 protein. The sample includes about 11,000 distinct CDR3 sequences, 35% to 40% of them seen just once. CDR1 and CDR2 from the germline V gene are SGDLS and YYNGEE. The CDR3 sequence is 16 residues long. V lost 3 bases and J 2 bases, leaving 17 bases between the germline ends. The receptor was isolated from a female donor with breast cancer. Some clones in this sample may be carry-over from other donors' samples. Sample: breast tumor tissue. The chain is built from TRBV9 and TRBJ2-5, with a weak D call TRBD1 (5 bases). CDR3 in amino acids: CASSGKTTAPQETQYF. The CDR3 bases are TGTGCCAGCAGCGGAAAAACGACAGCACCTCAAGAGACCCAGTACTTC.